This T cell receptor (beta chain) was recorded in a study of blood T cells in healthy people across ages. Trimming took off 6 bases at V and 5 bases at J, with 16 bases between the two ends. The germline V gene encodes CDR1 PRHDT and CDR2 FYEKMQ (reference sequence). The CDR3 length is 14 residues. This clonotype showed up many times. Primed by a sample-barcoded 5' primer and a J-beta primer mix, a second PCR proceeded for 7 to 11 cycles. Using its own MiXCR run on the 5' RACE reads, TCRdb lists one record per CDR3 protein. Of about 1,000,000 distinct CDR3 sequences in the sample, 35% to 55% are singletons; the top ten hold approximately 17%.

The chain links TRBV13 to TRBJ1-1; possibly TRBD1 for D (5 bases). The clonotype comes from a woman aged 60-75 years in good health. Sequenced: blood. CDR3 coding DNA: TGTGCCAGCAGGATCAAAGAGGGGTGGACTGAAGCTTTCTTT. Encoded protein: CASRIKEGWTEAFF.